The 15 T cell receptor beta chains below all came from one sample that was sequenced in a study of regulatory T cells in long-lasting Graves disease. Time point noted: newly diagnosed GD, antithyroid drugs for less than 3 months. The TCR library was prepared using RNA isolated from PBMCs. CDR3-region Arm-PCR and iRepertoire HTBI primers produced the TCR beta libraries. MiXCR, applied by TCRdb to the multiplex PCR reads, yields one record per CDR3 protein. Of around 480,000 distinct CDR3 sequences in the sample, around 15% were seen once. This same sample was also part of a study on T cells in Graves' hyperthyroidism and ophthalmopathy.

Specimen: peripheral blood mononuclear cells (PBMCs), collected at new diagnosis, from a patient treated with antithyroid drugs. These receptors were taken from a woman aged 35-65 years with Graves disease.

This clonotype was counted at least ten times. The chain links TRBV12-3 or TRBV12-4 to TRBJ2-3; D could derive from TRBD1 or TRBD2 (5 bases each). V was pared by 5 bases and J by 14 bases, with 17 bases between. The CDR3 length is 12 residues. This CDR3 is CASSPRGQGVYF. CDR3 in DNA: TGTGCCAGCAGTCCCCGCGGGCAAGGGGTGTATTTT.

This clonotype was seen more than once but under ten times. Possible read error: a much larger clone is one base away. The rearrangement links TRBV20-1 to TRBJ2-1; 7 nucleotides align to TRBD1. Per the germline V gene, CDR1 is DFQATT and CDR2 is SNEGSKA (reference sequence). This CDR3 comprises 15 residues. Here the CDR3 DNA reads TGCAGTGCCACCGAGGGGGCCCTCTCCTACAATGGGCAGTTCTTC. The encoded protein is CSATEGALSYNGQFF.

There are a few counts of this clonotype. The gene calls are TRBV5-1 and TRBJ1-5, with D possibly matching TRBD1 (5 bases). Germline lookup yields CDR1 SGHRS and CDR2 YFSETQ. Trimming pared 4 bases from V and 4 bases from J, leaving 12 bases between. The CDR3 is 14 amino acids. In DNA form, the CDR3 reads TGCGCCAGCAGCCCCGGGACCGAGAATCAGCCCCAGCATTTT. This codes for CASSPGTENQPQHF. Full variable domain (missing parts from reference TRBV5-1 and TRBJ1-5): KAGVTQTPRYLIKTRGQQVTLSCSPISGHRSVSWYQQTPGQGLQFLFEYFSETQRNKGNFPGRFSGRQFSNSRSEMNVSTLELGDSALYLCASSPGTENQPQHFGDGTRLSIL.

The table lists this clonotype with many counts. The genes are TRBV6-1 and TRBJ1-1; D unclear. The germline gives CDR1 MNHNS, CDR2 SASEGT. V lost 8 bases to trimming and J lost 1 base, with 11 bases between them. The CDR3 has 13 amino acids. In nucleotides, the CDR3 is TGTGCCAGCGGGTGGAGATCGAACACTGAAGCTTTCTTT. Translated: CASGWRSNTEAFF.

This sequence joins TRBV28 and TRBJ2-7, with 8 bases aligning to TRBD2. This CDR3 contains 15 residues. CDR1 MDHEN and CDR2 SYDVKM come from the germline V gene. V was clipped by 4 bases and J by 4 bases; unmatched bases: 9. The CDR3 region is CASSSRTSRRYEQYF. Written as DNA, the CDR3 is TGTGCCAGCAGTTCCCGGACTAGCCGGCGGTACGAGCAGTACTTC.

V and J are TRBV6-2 or TRBV6-3 and TRBJ2-2, with D possibly being TRBD2 (5 bases). V was shortened by 5 bases and J by 3 bases, with 19 bases between the two germline ends. The CDR3 has 17 residues. Per germline, CDR1 MNHEY and CDR2 SVGEGT. CDR3 amino acids: CASSETTAGGYTGELFF. The DNA for the CDR3 is TGTGCCAGCAGTGAGACTACGGCAGGCGGTTACACCGGGGAGCTGTTTTTT.

This clonotype was seen repeatedly, ten times or more. The chain carries TRBV6-2 or TRBV6-3 and TRBJ1-2; 7 nucleotides match TRBD1. The trim removed 0 bases at V and 8 bases at J, leaving 9 bases unmatched. The CDR3 spans 15 residues. Germline CDR1 is MNHEY and CDR2 is SVGEGT. Written as DNA, the CDR3 is TGTGCCAGCAGTTACTCGAGGGACAGCAAGACGGGCTACACCTTC. It specifies CASSYSRDSKTGYTF.

The table lists this clonotype with many counts. This chain uses TRBV3-1 with TRBJ1-6, with D maybe TRBD1 (6 bases). Trimming left V 3 bases short and J 0 bases short, with 12 bases between. The germline V gene has CDR1 LGHDT and CDR2 YNNKEL (reference sequence). The CDR3 has 17 residues. CDR3 sequence (DNA): TGTGCCAGCAGCCACTTCACAGGGTTCTCCTATAATTCACCCCTCCACTTT. Translating it yields CASSHFTGFSYNSPLHF. Full variable domain (outside the CDR3, taken from reference TRBV3-1 and TRBJ1-6): DTAVSQTPKYLVTQMGNDKSIKCEQNLGHDTMYWYKQDSKKFLKIMFSYNNKELIINETVPNRFSPKSPDKAHLNLHINSLELGDSAVYFCASSHFTGFSYNSPLHFGNGTRLTVT.

This clonotype was seen a handful of times. Given a much more abundant clone one base away, this may be a read error. J is TRBJ1-1 and V is TRBV5-1; no reliable D call. V was pared by 6 bases and J by 0 bases, with 18 bases between. The CDR3 is 16 residues long. Looked up from germline, CDR1 is SGHRS and CDR2 is YFSETQ. The CDR3 DNA reads TGCGCCAGCACCGACATAGCAAGAGGGCTGAACACTGAAGCTTTCTTT. This codes for CASTDIARGLNTEAFF.

At least ten counts were recorded for this clonotype. The chain combines TRBV5-1 with TRBJ2-1; no reliable D call. In germline, CDR1 is SGHRS, CDR2 YFSETQ. The CDR3 sequence is 14 residues long. V was trimmed by 0 bases and J by 2 bases, leaving 6 bases between them. CDR3 bases: TGCGCCAGCAGCTTGGGGCTAACCTACAATGAGCAGTTCTTC. Its protein is CASSLGLTYNEQFF. Looking up the rest from reference TRBV5-1 and TRBJ2-1 gives the full variable domain: KAGVTQTPRYLIKTRGQQVTLSCSPISGHRSVSWYQQTPGQGLQFLFEYFSETQRNKGNFPGRFSGRQFSNSRSEMNVSTLELGDSALYLCASSLGLTYNEQFFGPGTRLTVL.

This clonotype was observed at least ten times. The chain recombines TRBV28 with TRBJ1-2; D unclear. Trimming pared 4 bases from V and 4 bases from J, leaving 16 bases between. The CDR3 contains 15 residues. Germline loops: CDR1 MDHEN, CDR2 SYDVKM. The CDR3 loop reads CASSSVSIGAYGYTF. CDR3 bases: TGTGCCAGCAGTTCCGTCAGCATTGGTGCCTATGGCTACACCTTC.

This clonotype was seen repeatedly, ten times or more. J is TRBJ1-4 and V is TRBV27; no clear D gene. The CDR3 is made up of 16 amino acids. Germline-derived CDR1 and CDR2 are MNHEY and SMNVEV (reference sequence). The germline V and J ends were trimmed by 5 bases and 0 bases, with 13 bases remaining between them. CDR3 sequence (DNA): TGTGCCAGCAGTCGAATTCGCGGTGCAACTAATGAAAAACTGTTTTTT. As protein: CASSRIRGATNEKLFF.

With regard to this clonotype: Being one base from a much bigger clone, this may be a read error. CDR3 loop: CASRETGIDQPQHF. CDR3 DNA: TGTGCCAGCAGAGAAACAGGGATTGATCAGCCCCAGCATTTT. The chain is built from TRBV12-3 or TRBV12-4 and TRBJ1-5, with a possible D match to TRBD1 (6 bases). This CDR3 comprises 14 residues. The ends were cut back, 6 bases at V and 5 bases at J, with 14 bases in the middle.

This clonotype showed up just a few times. CDR3 residues: CASSFRRWVLDGELFF. DNA of the CDR3: TGTGCCAGCAGTTTCCGCCGATGGGTTTTGGACGGGGAGCTGTTTTTT. The chain carries TRBV28 and TRBJ2-2; no reliable D call. The CDR3 runs to 16 residues. Per germline, CDR1 MDHEN and CDR2 SYDVKM. Between the trimmed V and J ends, which lost 3 bases and 7 bases, there was a span of 18 bases. Looking up the rest from reference TRBV28 and TRBJ2-2 gives the full variable domain: DVKVTQSSRYLVKRTGEKVFLECVQDMDHENMFWYRQDPGLGLRLIYFSYDVKMKEKGDIPEGYSVSREKKERFSLILESASTNQTSMYLCASSFRRWVLDGELFFGEGSRLTVL.

This clonotype was counted many times. The CDR3 region has the DNA TGTGCCAGCAGTTTACACAGGGGGAATGAAAAACTGTTTTTT. The encoded protein is CASSLHRGNEKLFF. The V gene is TRBV27, the J gene TRBJ1-4; 8 nucleotides agree with TRBD1. Germline-derived CDR1 and CDR2 are MNHEY and SMNVEV (reference sequence). The CDR3 totals 14 residues. With 2 bases clipped from V and 5 bases from J, the junction kept 1 base outside the gene matches.